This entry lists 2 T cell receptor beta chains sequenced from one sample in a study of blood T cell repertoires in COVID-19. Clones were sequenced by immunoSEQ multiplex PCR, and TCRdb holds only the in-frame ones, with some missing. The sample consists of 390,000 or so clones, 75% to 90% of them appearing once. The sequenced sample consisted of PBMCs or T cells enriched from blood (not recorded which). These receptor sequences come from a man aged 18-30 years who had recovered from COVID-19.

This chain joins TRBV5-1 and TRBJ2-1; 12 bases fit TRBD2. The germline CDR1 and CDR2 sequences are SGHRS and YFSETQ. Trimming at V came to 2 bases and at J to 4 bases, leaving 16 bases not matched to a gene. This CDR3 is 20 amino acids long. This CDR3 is CASSFKGWTSGTSPYNEQFF. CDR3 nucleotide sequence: TGCGCCAGCAGCTTTAAAGGATGGACTAGCGGGACATCTCCTTACAATGAGCAGTTCTTC. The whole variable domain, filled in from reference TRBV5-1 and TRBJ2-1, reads KAGVTQTPRYLIKTRGQQVTLSCSPISGHRSVSWYQQTPGQGLQFLFEYFSETQRNKGNFPGRFSGRQFSNSRSEMNVSTLELGDSALYLCASSFKGWTSGTSPYNEQFFGPGTRLTVL.

CDR3: CASSPLSQGGYGYTF. DNA of the CDR3: TGTGCCAGCAGTCCGTTATCCCAGGGTGGCTATGGCTACACCTTC. The chain carries TRBV6-1 and TRBJ1-2; D possibly corresponds to TRBD1 (5 bases). CDR3 length equals 15 residues. Trimming removed 5 bases at V and 4 bases at J, with 17 bases between. Germline V lookup: CDR1 MNHNS, CDR2 SASEGT.